These 9 T cell receptor beta chains were all obtained from the same sample, sequenced in a study of Ad26.COV2.S vaccination and SARS-CoV-2 variants. Libraries were prepared by immunoSEQ multiplex PCR; TCRdb keeps only in-frame clonotypes and omits some of them. The sample has fewer than 400,000 clones; about 82% are singletons. Indicated treatment: over 15 received Ad26.COV2.S at low or high dose, single or two shots; about 5 received placebo; per-sample allocation not given. Day 63 after the first vaccine or placebo injection was the time point for sampling. The input for sequencing was peripheral blood, taken in a trial of Ad26.COV2.S vaccine versus placebo. The source of these receptors is a person between 18 and 65 years old who received the Ad26.COV2.S COVID-19 vaccine or a placebo.

CDR3 nucleotides: TGTGCCATCAGTGGGACACAGGGAGTAGTTGGTTCTGGCTACACCTTC. It translates to CAISGTQGVVGSGYTF. This sequence joins TRBV10-3 and TRBJ1-2; TRBD1 is a possible D gene (6 bases). This CDR3 contains 16 residues. Trimming stripped 4 bases from V and 7 bases from J, with 22 bases between. Germline values: CDR1 ENHRY, CDR2 SYGVKD.

The chain carries TRBV9 and TRBJ2-5; 9 bases map to TRBD2. This CDR3 region has 17 residues. J lost 5 bases, V lost 0 bases, and 11 bases had no gene match. The germline gives CDR1 SGDLS, CDR2 YYNGEE. The CDR3 nucleotides are TGTGCCAGCAGCGTAGGGAGTAGCGGGGGCCGCGGGGAGACCCAGTACTTC. Protein: CASSVGSSGGRGETQYF.

The V and J genes are TRBV5-1 and TRBJ2-5, with 9 bases aligning to TRBD1. This CDR3 comprises 14 residues. Germline loops: CDR1 SGHRS, CDR2 YFSETQ. V shed 7 bases, J shed 4 bases, and the junction held 8 bases outside the gene matches. The DNA of the CDR3 is TGCGCCAGCGAGGCCGGACAGGGGATAGAGACCCAGTACTTC. Amino acid sequence: CASEAGQGIETQYF.

The chain carries TRBV11-3 and TRBJ2-1; 10 nucleotides line up with TRBD1. This CDR3 is 16 amino acids long. Per germline, CDR1 SGHNT and CDR2 YENEEA. The junction had 8 bases not matched to a gene; V was cut back by 5 bases and J by 4 bases. CDR3 region: CASSPTGQGKYNEQFF. Here the CDR3 DNA reads TGTGCCAGCAGCCCGACGGGACAGGGGAAATACAATGAGCAGTTCTTC.

The chain couples TRBV7-9 to TRBJ2-7, with 8 bases lining up with TRBD1. Germline loops: CDR1 SEHNR, CDR2 FQNEAQ (reference sequence). The V and J ends lost 8 bases and 1 base, in that order; junction bases with no gene match: 7. This CDR3 has 14 residues. Here the CDR3 DNA reads TGTGCCAGCGGTGGACAGGGTGGATCCTACGAGCAGTACTTC. The encoded protein is CASGGQGGSYEQYF.

This chain uses TRBV6-6 with TRBJ1-4, with D maybe TRBD1 (5 bases). Per the germline V gene, CDR1 is MNHNY and CDR2 is SVGAGI (reference sequence). The CDR3 has 13 amino acids. The CDR3 bases are TGTGCTGTGGGGGGTAGGACTAATGAAAAACTGTTTTTT. Amino acids: CAVGGRTNEKLFF.

The count of this clone is one. V is TRBV11-2 and J is TRBJ2-3; 10 bases map to TRBD1. CDR3 length: 15 amino acids. Germline V CDR1 and CDR2: SGHAT, FQNNGV. V gave up 5 bases and J gave up 4 bases; unmatched junction bases: 6. The CDR3 nucleotides are TGTGCCAGCAGCCCGACAGGGGGCCTGGCAGATACGCAGTATTTT. Translating it yields CASSPTGGLADTQYF.

This sequence joins TRBV27 and TRBJ2-1; 9 positions match TRBD2. Germline V lookup: CDR1 MNHEY, CDR2 SMNVEV (reference sequence). J was trimmed by 3 bases and V by 6 bases; bases with no gene match: 6. CDR3 size: 15 residues. The CDR3 DNA reads as TGTGCCAGCAGCGCTAGCGGGGAGTTCTACAATGAGCAGTTCTTC. Its translation is CASSASGEFYNEQFF.

The chain uses TRBV5-1 and TRBJ1-3, with a tentative D call TRBD1 (5 bases). CDR1 and CDR2 (germline): SGHRS, YFSETQ. This CDR3 spans 17 amino acids. V lost 0 bases and J lost 1, with 14 bases in between. The CDR3 sequence is CASSLVDRGRSGNTIYF. The CDR3 DNA sequence: TGCGCCAGCAGCTTGGTGGACCGGGGGAGGTCTGGAAACACCATATATTTT.